The clone carrying this TCR beta chain came up once. The antigen is undetermined. This specimen belongs to a study of shared clonotypes between healthy human individuals. Study results and limitations: In general, naive subsets displayed greater estimated richness than memory subsets did. Among several donors, approximately 5.4% of naive CD4 clonotypes were found in common. Donors were few, which limited the genetic and exposure-history diversity represented.

Generated by immunoSEQ multiplex PCR, the TCRdb table keeps only in-frame clones and is missing some. This table holds over 2 million clones, around 93% found once. CDR1 is ENHRY and CDR2 is SYGVKD in the germline V gene. The CDR3 spans 16 residues. V was cut by 2 bases and J by 3 bases, with 16 bases left in between. The sequence was obtained from a young man in good health. Some clones in this sample may be carry-over from other donors' samples. The chain is built from TRBV10-3 and TRBJ1-2, with a possible D match to TRBD1 (6 bases). Sequencing was done on a sample of naive CD4+ T cells from PBMCs. Indicated subset: CD45RA+ positively selected. This CDR3 reads CAISEGQKGGDYGYTF. Written as DNA, the CDR3 is TGTGCCATCAGTGAGGGCCAAAAGGGGGGAGACTATGGCTACACCTTC.